A single sample gave rise to the 21 T cell receptor beta chains below, sequenced in a study of CD8 T cells in ankylosing spondylitis. TCRdb itself ran the 5' RACE reads through MiXCR, one entry per CDR3 protein. The table includes about 220,000 distinct CDR3 sequences, around 25% detected once. What was sequenced was blood, either unsorted or a sorted T cell fraction (not recorded which). Every receptor here comes from a male donor with ankylosing spondylitis or in good health (not recorded which).

This clonotype came up many times. V gene TRBV12-3 or TRBV12-4 combines with J gene TRBJ2-7, with D unclear. V lost 2 bases, J lost 7 bases, and 6 bases lay in between. The CDR3 has 11 amino acids. For the CDR3, the DNA is TGTGCCAGCAGTTTAAGGGATGAGCAGTACTTC. This encodes CASSLRDEQYF.

The rearrangement joins TRBV10-1 to TRBJ2-2; 7 bases are a match to TRBD1. Trimming at V came to 9 bases and at J to 5 bases, leaving 9 bases not matched to a gene. The germline gives CDR1 WNHNN, CDR2 SYGVQD (reference sequence). The CDR3 is 14 amino acids. The CDR3, as DNA: TGCGCCAGGGATGGGACAGTTAGAACCGGGGAGCTGTTTTTT. This translates into CARDGTVRTGELFF.

In its sample, this clonotype was seen many times. V is TRBV9 and J is TRBJ2-5, with 7 nucleotides matching TRBD1. J was trimmed by 3 bases and V by 3 bases; bases with no gene match: 5. This CDR3 is 14 amino acids long. The V gene's germline CDR1 is SGDLS and CDR2 YYNGEE. The CDR3 DNA sequence: TGTGCCAGCAGCGCATCGACAGGGAAAGAGACCCAGTACTTC. It encodes CASSASTGKETQYF.

This clonotype was seen only a few times. CDR3 bases: TGTGCCAGCAGCGCCACAGGGAAACAGTCACCCCTCCACTTT. Translated, it gives CASSATGKQSPLHF. The rearrangement links TRBV9 to TRBJ1-6, with D possibly matching TRBD1 (6 bases). CDR1 and CDR2 (germline): SGDLS, YYNGEE. The CDR3 length is 14 residues. V was trimmed by 3 bases and J by 10 bases, leaving 14 bases between them.

This chain links TRBV29-1 with TRBJ2-7; TRBD1 matches 7 bases. J was trimmed by 5 bases and V by 7 bases; bases with no gene match: 8. The CDR3 runs to 12 residues. Germline-derived CDR1 and CDR2 are SQVTM and ANQGSEA. The CDR3 loop is CSGRQGRNEQYF. The CDR3 nucleotides read TGCAGCGGGCGACAGGGACGAAACGAGCAGTACTTC.

This clonotype was seen ten or more times. This sequence joins TRBV9 and TRBJ2-2; D is perhaps TRBD2 (5 bases). The germline V gene has CDR1 SGDLS and CDR2 YYNGEE. This CDR3 region has 15 residues. V lost 5 bases and J 0 bases, leaving 11 bases between the germline ends. The CDR3 nucleotides are TGTGCCAGCAGTCTCGGACTTACGAACACCGGGGAGCTGTTTTTT. This translates into CASSLGLTNTGELFF.

This clonotype was detected only a few times. V is TRBV9 and J is TRBJ2-7; D not resolved. The CDR3 has 15 amino acids. V was pared by 1 base and J by 3 bases, with 14 bases between. Per germline, CDR1 SGDLS and CDR2 YYNGEE. The CDR3 DNA sequence: TGTGCCAGCAGCGTACTCTGGGCCTGCTTCTACGAGCAGTACTTC. It specifies CASSVLWACFYEQYF. The entire variable domain, with the rest obtained from reference TRBV9 and TRBJ2-7, is as follows: DSGVTQTPKHLITATGQRVTLRCSPRSGDLSVYWYQQSLDQGLQFLIQYYNGEERAKGNILERFSAQQFPDLHSELNLSSLELGDSALYFCASSVLWACFYEQYFGPGTRLTVT.

This clonotype occurred a few times. This chain joins TRBV20-1 and TRBJ2-3, with unresolved D. Deletions cut 8 bases from V and 2 bases from J, with 8 bases between. The V gene's germline CDR1 is DFQATT and CDR2 SNEGSKA (reference sequence). The CDR3 runs to 11 residues. Written as DNA, the CDR3 is TGCAGTAGCCCTAACACAGATACGCAGTATTTT. Its translation: CSSPNTDTQYF.

V gene TRBV6-5 combines with J gene TRBJ2-2; D possibly corresponds to TRBD2 (5 bases). The germline V and J ends were trimmed by 0 bases and 13 bases, with 21 bases remaining between them. Per germline, CDR1 MNHEY and CDR2 SVGAGI. The CDR3 length is 16 residues. CDR3 DNA sequence: TGTGCCAGCAGTTACTCCCTCGAAGCGGCCGAGTCTGGGCTGTTTTTT. Protein: CASSYSLEAAESGLFF.

This clonotype was detected ten times or more. The V call is TRBV4-1, the J call TRBJ2-7; no definite D call. Germline CDR1 MGHRA, CDR2 YSYEKL. V lost 4 bases and J lost 0, with 10 bases in between. The CDR3 is 14 residues long. In nucleotides, the CDR3 is TGCGCCAGCAGCCTCGCGGATCGCTCCTACGAGCAGTACTTC. This encodes CASSLADRSYEQYF.

This clonotype was counted ten times or more. V usage is TRBV20-1 and J usage is TRBJ2-1, with 8 bases that match TRBD2. Germline trimming cut 0 bases from V and 5 bases from J; bases unmatched to any gene: 9. The CDR3 is 16 amino acids. CDR1 and CDR2 from the germline V gene are DFQATT and SNEGSKA (reference sequence). CDR3 DNA sequence: TGCAGTGCTAGAGAGCCTGAGCGGGAGTTCGACAATGAGCAGTTCTTC. Amino acid sequence: CSAREPEREFDNEQFF.

This clonotype was detected ten times or more. V and J are TRBV20-1 and TRBJ1-4; D not certain. Germline CDR1 and CDR2: DFQATT and SNEGSKA (reference sequence). The CDR3 loop spans 14 amino acids. The CDR3 protein is CALQATATNEKLFF. The CDR3 DNA follows: TGCGCTTTGCAGGCAACAGCAACTAATGAAAAACTGTTTTTT.

Ten or more counts support this clonotype. The rearrangement links TRBV4-2 to TRBJ2-3; 7 bases agree with TRBD2. Germline V gene lookup returns CDR1 LGHNA and CDR2 YNFKEQ. The V segment lost 4 bases and the J segment 2 bases; nucleotides outside the gene matches: 6. The CDR3 runs to 15 residues. CDR3 DNA sequence: TGTGCCAGCAGCCGCCTAGCGGCACCCACAGATACGCAGTATTTT. Translation: CASSRLAAPTDTQYF.

A word on this clonotype: A much larger clone sits a single nucleotide away, making a read error possible. The rearrangement links TRBV7-9 to TRBJ1-3, with D possibly TRBD1 on 5 matching bases. Per the germline V gene, CDR1 is SEHNR and CDR2 is FQNEAQ (reference sequence). V was cut by 5 bases and J by 5 bases, with 13 bases left in between. This CDR3 has 14 amino acids. The CDR3 loop is CASSEGVLRNTIYF. The CDR3 DNA reads TGTGCCAGCAGCGAAGGGGTTCTCAGAAACACCATATATTTT.

This clonotype was detected only a few times. This chain links TRBV20-1 with TRBJ2-3; possible D gene TRBD1, 6 bases. The germline CDR1 and CDR2 sequences are DFQATT and SNEGSKA (reference sequence). CDR3 length: 13 residues. V lost 4 bases and J 6 bases, leaving 14 bases between the germline ends. DNA for the CDR3: TGCAGTGCTAACGGACAGCCCAGGGATACGCAGTATTTT. Its protein product is CSANGQPRDTQYF.

This clonotype showed up many times. The chain is built from TRBV3-1 and TRBJ2-7; D call uncertain. Germline assignment: CDR1 LGHDT and CDR2 YNNKEL (reference sequence). The CDR3 consists of 12 residues. Trimming took 1 base from V and 7 from J, leaving 8 bases between them. CDR3 residues: CASSQVNGEQYF. The CDR3 DNA reads TGTGCCAGCAGCCAAGTAAACGGGGAGCAGTACTTC.

This clonotype has just a few counts. The chain couples TRBV7-2 to TRBJ2-1; 8 nucleotides match TRBD2. J lost 9 bases, V lost 2 bases, and 3 bases had no gene match. CDR1 SGHTA and CDR2 FQGNSA come from the germline V gene. CDR3 length equals 13 residues. The CDR3 DNA reads as TGTGCCAGCAGCTTAATAGCGGGATCTGAGCAGTTCTTC. This codes for CASSLIAGSEQFF.

The CDR3 spells CASSEDRAGVKGANVLTF. Here the CDR3 DNA reads TGTGCCAGCAGTGAGGATAGGGCAGGGGTTAAGGGGGCCAACGTCCTGACTTTC. This chain uses TRBV2 with TRBJ2-6; TRBD1 is a possible D gene (6 bases). V dropped 3 bases and J dropped 4 bases, with 19 bases sitting between them. There are 18 residues in the CDR3. Per germline, CDR1 SNHLY and CDR2 FYNNEI.

The genes are TRBV7-9 and TRBJ1-1, with D possibly TRBD1 on 5 matching bases. Trimming took off 1 base at V and 6 bases at J, with 9 bases between the two ends. This CDR3 is 13 amino acids long. Germline CDR1 and CDR2: SEHNR and FQNEAQ (reference sequence). CDR3 amino acids: CASSLELGAEAFF. The DNA of the CDR3 is TGTGCCAGCAGCTTAGAATTAGGGGCTGAAGCTTTCTTT.

The chain joins TRBV7-2 to TRBJ2-2, with D perhaps TRBD1 (5 bases). Per the germline V gene, CDR1 is SGHTA and CDR2 is FQGNSA. Trimming took 2 bases from V and 4 from J, leaving 11 bases between them. The CDR3 consists of 15 residues. In nucleotides, the CDR3 is TGTGCCAGCAGCTTAAGCAGGGCGGTCACCGGGGAGCTGTTTTTT. Translated, it gives CASSLSRAVTGELFF.

The chain joins TRBV5-1 to TRBJ2-1, with 11 bases matching TRBD2. V shed 5 bases, J shed 6 bases, and the junction held 4 bases outside the gene matches. This CDR3 is built from 14 residues. Germline CDR1 SGHRS, CDR2 YFSETQ. This CDR3 reads CASRTSGDTNEQFF. In DNA form, the CDR3 reads TGCGCCAGCAGGACTAGCGGGGATACCAATGAGCAGTTCTTC.